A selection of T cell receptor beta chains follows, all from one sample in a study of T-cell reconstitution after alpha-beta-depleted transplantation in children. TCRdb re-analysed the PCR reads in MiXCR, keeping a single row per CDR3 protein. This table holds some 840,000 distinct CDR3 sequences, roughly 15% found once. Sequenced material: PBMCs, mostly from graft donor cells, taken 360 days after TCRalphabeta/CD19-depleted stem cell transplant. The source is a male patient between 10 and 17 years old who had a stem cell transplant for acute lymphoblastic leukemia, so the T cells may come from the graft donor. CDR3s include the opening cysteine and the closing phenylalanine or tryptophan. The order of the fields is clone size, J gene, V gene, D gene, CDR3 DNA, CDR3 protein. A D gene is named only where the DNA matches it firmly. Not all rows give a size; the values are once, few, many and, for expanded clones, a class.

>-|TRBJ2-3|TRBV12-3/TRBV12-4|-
TGTGCCAGCAGTCCTCCTCGGACTGGCCTCAGCACCTCCACAGATACGCAGTATTTT
CASSPPRTGLSTSTDTQYF
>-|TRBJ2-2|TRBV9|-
TGTGCCAGCAGCCGTCCGACGGGGGATCTGGACACCGGGGAGCTGTTTTTT
CASSRPTGDLDTGELFF
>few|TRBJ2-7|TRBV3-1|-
TGTGCCAGCAGCCAAGGCTGGAGGGGATGGCGAGGCAGGCGGGGTACTTACGAGCAGTACTTC
CASSQGWRGWRGRRGTYEQYF
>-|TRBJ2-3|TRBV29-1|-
TGCAGCGTTTCGGGTACGCAGTATTTT
CSVSGTQYF
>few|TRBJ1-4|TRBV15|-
TGTGCCACCAGCGGCGACGGGGGCCGGAATGAAAAACTGTTTTTT
CATSGDGGRNEKLFF
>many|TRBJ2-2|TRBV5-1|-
TGCGCCAGCAGCCCGCGGGACTCCCGAAGGTCCGGGGAGCTGTTTTTT
CASSPRDSRRSGELFF
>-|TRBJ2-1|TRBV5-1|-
TGCGCCAGCAGCTTGGGGCTCTACGAGACCGCCTTAGTCGATGAGCAGTTCTTC
CASSLGLYETALVDEQFF
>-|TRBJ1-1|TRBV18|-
TGTGCCAGCTCACCACGATGGGGACACACTGAAGCTTTCTTT
CASSPRWGHTEAFF
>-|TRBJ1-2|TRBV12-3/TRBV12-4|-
TGTGCCAGCAGTTTGGCGGGTGAAGGGTATGGCTACACCTTC
CASSLAGEGYGYTF
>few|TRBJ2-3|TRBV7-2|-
TGTGCCAGCAGCACGCCGGCAGATACGCAGTATTTT
CASSTPADTQYF
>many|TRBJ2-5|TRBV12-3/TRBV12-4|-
TGTGCCAGCAGCCCGCTCCCCCAAGAGACCCAGTACTTC
CASSPLPQETQYF
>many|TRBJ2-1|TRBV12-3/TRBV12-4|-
TGTGCCAGCAGTTTAGGTCGTTCCAATGAGCAGTTCTTC
CASSLGRSNEQFF
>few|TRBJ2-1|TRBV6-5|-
TGTGCCAGCGGCTCAAGAGGGGAGCAGTTCTTC
CASGSRGEQFF
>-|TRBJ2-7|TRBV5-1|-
TGCGCCAGCAGCCCCGGTGGGGTGGCCTACGAGCAGTACTTC
CASSPGGVAYEQYF
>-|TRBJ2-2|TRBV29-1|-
TGCAGCGTTTTGAGGGGCACCGGGGAGCTGTTTTTT
CSVLRGTGELFF
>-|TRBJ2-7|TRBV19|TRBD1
TGTGCCAGTAGTCACGGACAGGGGGCGTACGAGCAGTACTTC
CASSHGQGAYEQYF
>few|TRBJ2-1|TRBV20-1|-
TGCAGTGCTAGAGATGCAGGGTTTGAGCAGTTCTTC
CSARDAGFEQFF